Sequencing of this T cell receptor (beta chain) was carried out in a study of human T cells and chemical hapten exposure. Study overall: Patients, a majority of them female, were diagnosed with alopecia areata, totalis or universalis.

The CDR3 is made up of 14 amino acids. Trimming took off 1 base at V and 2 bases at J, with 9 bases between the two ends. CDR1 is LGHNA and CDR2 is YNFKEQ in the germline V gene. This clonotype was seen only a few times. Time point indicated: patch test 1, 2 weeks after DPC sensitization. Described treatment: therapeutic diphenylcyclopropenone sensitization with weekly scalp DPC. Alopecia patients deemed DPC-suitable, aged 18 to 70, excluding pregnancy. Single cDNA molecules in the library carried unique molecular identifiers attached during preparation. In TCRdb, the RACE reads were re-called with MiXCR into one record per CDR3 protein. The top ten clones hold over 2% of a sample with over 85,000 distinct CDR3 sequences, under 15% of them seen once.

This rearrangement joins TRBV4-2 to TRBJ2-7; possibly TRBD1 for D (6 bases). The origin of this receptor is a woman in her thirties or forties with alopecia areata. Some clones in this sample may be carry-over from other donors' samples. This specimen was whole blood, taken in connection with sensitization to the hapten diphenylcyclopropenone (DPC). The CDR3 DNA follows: TGTGCCAGCAGCCAAGGGCAGGGGACCTACGAGCAGTACTTC. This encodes CASSQGQGTYEQYF.